Presented here are 20 T cell receptor beta chains from one specimen sequenced in a study of shared clonotypes between healthy human individuals. Profiling relied on immunoSEQ multiplex PCR, and the TCRdb table lists in-frame clones only, not all of them. The sample holds about 2 million clones, 95% seen once. Sequencing input: naive CD4+ T cells sorted from blood. Subset specified: CD45RA+ positively selected. These TCRs come from a man between 18 and 29 years old in good health.

The gene calls are TRBV6-1 and TRBJ2-3; D remains unclear. This CDR3 is 15 amino acids long. The germline V gene encodes CDR1 MNHNS and CDR2 SASEGT. Trimming took 5 bases from V and 1 from J, leaving 13 bases between them. The chain's CDR3 is CASSPVQEGTDTQYF. The CDR3 coding sequence is TGTGCCAGCAGTCCCGTCCAAGAAGGCACAGATACGCAGTATTTT.

This chain joins TRBV5-1 and TRBJ2-5, with D maybe TRBD2 (5 bases). Germline V gene sequence: CDR1 SGHRS, CDR2 YFSETQ. This CDR3 comprises 14 residues. V lost 1 base and J 1 base, leaving 8 bases between the germline ends. The DNA of the CDR3 is TGCGCCAGCAGCTTGAGAAGCGGCCAAGAGACCCAGTACTTC. This codes for CASSLRSGQETQYF.

This clone was found once. V and J are TRBV6-1 and TRBJ2-3; D may be TRBD2 (7 bases). This CDR3 contains 18 residues. With 2 bases removed from V and 5 bases from J, the gap between germline ends came to 23 bases. Germline CDR1 and CDR2: MNHNS and SASEGT. CDR3 DNA sequence: TGTGCCAGCAGTGAACCCCGGAGGGGGGGCCATTCCCGAGATACGCAGTATTTT. This sequence encodes CASSEPRRGGHSRDTQYF.

The chain combines TRBV5-1 with TRBJ2-4, with D perhaps TRBD1 (6 bases). Looked up from germline, CDR1 is SGHRS and CDR2 is YFSETQ. Trimming removed 2 bases from V and 8 bases from J, with 14 bases in between. The CDR3 extends over 14 amino acids. CDR3 loop: CASSFYRGWDIQYF. CDR3 coding DNA: TGCGCCAGCAGCTTTTATAGGGGGTGGGACATTCAGTACTTC.

The V and J genes are TRBV7-8 and TRBJ1-3; D is possibly TRBD1 (6 bases). The ends were cut back, 2 bases at V and 3 bases at J, with 11 bases in the middle. Germline V CDR1 and CDR2: SGHVS, FQNEAQ. The CDR3 contains 15 residues. In DNA, the CDR3 is TGTGCCAGCAGCTTACCCGGGGGCTATGGAAACACCATATATTTT. Translated, it gives CASSLPGGYGNTIYF.

This clone was recorded a few times. This rearrangement joins TRBV19 to TRBJ1-6, with D unresolved. The CDR3 consists of 13 residues. V was clipped by 9 bases and J by 7 bases, with 13 bases between them. Germline CDR1 LNHDA, CDR2 SQIVND (reference sequence). CDR3 loop: CASATDRNSPLHF. The CDR3 DNA is TGTGCCAGCGCAACAGATAGAAATTCACCCCTCCACTTT.

The chain has TRBV4-3 and TRBJ1-2; a possible D gene is TRBD1 (5 bases). CDR1 and CDR2 from the germline V gene are LGHNA and YSLEER. The V gene lost 0 bases and the J gene lost 8 bases, with 13 bases spanning the gap. This CDR3 has 14 amino acids. The CDR3 reads CASSQEWVGEGYTF. CDR3 DNA sequence: TGCGCCAGCAGCCAAGAATGGGTAGGGGAGGGCTACACCTTC.

This clone was detected only once. The chain carries TRBV6-5 and TRBJ2-5; 10 nucleotides agree with TRBD2. The germline CDR1 and CDR2 sequences are MNHEY and SVGAGI. V was clipped by 0 bases and J by 4 bases; unmatched bases: 5. CDR3 length: 16 amino acids. CDR3 in amino acids: CASSYSPLAGAETQYF. CDR3 DNA sequence: TGTGCCAGCAGTTACTCGCCTCTAGCGGGAGCAGAGACCCAGTACTTC.

The genes are TRBV30 and TRBJ2-7, with 8 positions matching TRBD1. Per germline, CDR1 GTSNPN and CDR2 SVGIG (reference sequence). The CDR3 runs 15 residues. The ends lost 2 bases at V and 2 bases at J; junction bases unmatched: 8. The CDR3 reads CAWSPIDRGPYEQYF. The CDR3 DNA is TGTGCCTGGAGTCCCATTGACAGGGGACCCTACGAGCAGTACTTC. The full variable domain, in which reference TRBV30 and TRBJ2-7 provide the parts outside the CDR3, is SQTIHQWPATLVQPVGSPLSLECTVEGTSNPNLYWYRQAAGRGLQLLFYSVGIGQISSEVPQNLSASRPQDRQFILSSKKLLLSDSGFYLCAWSPIDRGPYEQYFGPGTRLTVT.

The chain employs TRBV29-1 and TRBJ1-1; D ambiguous. This CDR3 has 13 amino acids. Germline V gives CDR1 SQVTM, CDR2 ANQGSEA. Trimming left V 7 bases short and J 0 bases short, with 12 bases between. CDR3 residues: CSAWVQMNTEAFF. CDR3 nucleotide sequence: TGCAGCGCTTGGGTTCAGATGAACACTGAAGCTTTCTTT. The full variable domain, completed using reference TRBV29-1 and TRBJ1-1, is SAVISQKPSRDICQRGTSLTIQCQVDSQVTMMFWYRQQPGQSLTLIATANQGSEATYESGFVIDKFPISRPNLTFSTLTVSNMSPEDSSIYLCSAWVQMNTEAFFGQGTRLTVV.

The CDR3 DNA is TGTGCCTGGAGCTCCCAGGGGAATCAGCCCCAGCATTTT. This gives the protein CAWSSQGNQPQHF. The rearrangement links TRBV7-2 to TRBJ1-5, with D possibly being TRBD1 (6 bases). The V end lost 11 bases, the J end lost 4 bases, and 15 bases lay between the germline ends. Looked up from germline, CDR1 is SGHTA and CDR2 is FQGNSA. The CDR3 covers 13 residues.

This sequence joins TRBV2 and TRBJ2-2; 11 nucleotides line up with TRBD1. Trimming took 4 bases from V and 7 from J; bases not matched to a gene: 5. Per germline, CDR1 SNHLY and CDR2 FYNNEI. The CDR3 runs to 15 residues. In DNA form, the CDR3 reads TGTGCCAGCAGTGGGACAGGGGGCGCGATCGGGGAGCTGTTTTTT. Its translation: CASSGTGGAIGELFF.

The chain uses TRBV6-1 and TRBJ1-4; 7 bases fit TRBD1. The V segment lost 2 bases and the J segment 8 bases; nucleotides outside the gene matches: 11. The CDR3 is 16 amino acids. Looked up from germline, CDR1 is MNHNS and CDR2 is SASEGT. CDR3 sequence reads: CASSENLGQGGEKLFF. The CDR3 bases are TGTGCCAGCAGTGAAAATCTGGGTCAGGGGGGCGAAAAACTGTTTTTT.

The V gene is TRBV6-5, the J gene TRBJ2-1; 9 nucleotides align to TRBD2. CDR1 is MNHEY, CDR2 SVGAGI, per germline. This CDR3 contains 15 residues. V lost 2 bases and J lost 9; bases outside the gene matches: 8. CDR3 sequence: CASSYRTSVIGEQFF. For the CDR3, the DNA is TGTGCCAGCAGTTACAGGACTAGCGTGATCGGTGAGCAGTTCTTC.

The V gene is TRBV10-3, the J gene TRBJ1-1; perhaps TRBD1 as D (6 bases). The V gene's germline CDR1 is ENHRY and CDR2 SYGVKD. This CDR3 has 14 residues. The V gene lost 2 bases and the J gene lost 4 bases, with 11 bases spanning the gap. In DNA form, the CDR3 reads TGTGCCATCAGTGAGGGGGCAGGGGTCACTGAAGCTTTCTTT. Translated, it gives CAISEGAGVTEAFF.

The V gene is TRBV7-9, the J gene TRBJ2-2; possibly TRBD1 or TRBD2 for D (5 bases each). The CDR3 has 14 residues. The germline gives CDR1 SEHNR, CDR2 FQNEAQ (reference sequence). V was cut by 5 bases and J by 7 bases, with 14 bases left in between. The CDR3 region is CASSLLGGFGELFF. The CDR3 nucleotides read TGTGCCAGCAGCCTACTTGGGGGATTCGGGGAGCTGTTTTTT.

The J gene is TRBJ2-5, the V gene TRBV2; 9 nucleotides line up with TRBD2. CDR3 length: 15 amino acids. The germline gives CDR1 SNHLY, CDR2 FYNNEI. V was clipped by 4 bases and J by 4 bases; unmatched bases: 7. The CDR3 here is CASSGSGGRGETQYF. In DNA form, the CDR3 reads TGTGCCAGCAGTGGGAGCGGGGGGCGAGGAGAGACCCAGTACTTC.

The chain has TRBV5-1 and TRBJ2-1; 8 nucleotides line up with TRBD1. Germline V gene sequence: CDR1 SGHRS, CDR2 YFSETQ. The CDR3 runs 14 residues. V lost 4 bases to trimming and J lost 8 bases; unmatched junction nucleotides: 8. CDR3 loop: CASSPRTGSDEQFF. The CDR3 DNA follows: TGCGCCAGCAGCCCCCGGACAGGGAGCGATGAGCAGTTCTTC.

Remarks on this clone: One end of the junction varies from germline; a read error may be responsible. The chain employs TRBV11-2 and TRBJ1-6; the D gene is possibly TRBD1 (5 bases). Germline values: CDR1 SGHAT, CDR2 FQNNGV. The CDR3 consists of 16 residues. The CDR3 region has the DNA TGCGCCAGCAGCCAAGACCGGGACCGCACAAATTCACCCCTCCACTTT. This codes for CASSQDRDRTNSPLHF.

The rearrangement joins TRBV7-2 to TRBJ2-3; weak D call: TRBD2 (6 bases). V dropped 2 bases and J dropped 0 bases, with 9 bases sitting between them. This CDR3 contains 15 residues. CDR1 is SGHTA and CDR2 is FQGNSA in the germline V gene. This CDR3 reads CASSLPGLSTDTQYF. The CDR3 nucleotides are TGTGCCAGCAGCTTACCGGGACTGAGCACAGATACGCAGTATTTT.